This TCR beta chain came from a study of T cell changes during pregnancy in multiple sclerosis (dated by TCRdb to between 2018 and 2021). Context from the whole study: Changes in the T cell repertoire over the course of pregnancy were examined in this study in women with multiple sclerosis.

This clone was seen a single time. Its binding antigen is unknown. Qualities for individual bases were not recorded, and no much larger clone is one base off. The CDR1 and CDR2 encoded by the germline V gene are ENHRY and SYGVKD. V was cut back by 5 bases and J by 4 bases, leaving a gap of 12 bases between them. Spanning cysteine to phenylalanine, the CDR3 consists of 13 amino acids. Left in the record is the CDR3 DNA by itself, 39 bases read in frame from the first base. The library was generated by the immunoSEQ multiplex PCR assay. TCRdb stores this immuneACCESS table with in-frame sequences only. Part of the clones is absent; in the studies checked, under half of the shortfall reflects unresolved V genes, and no reason is known for the rest. The sample records more than 45,000 clones, around nine tenths of which are singletons. Around 0.29% of the sample goes to the ten largest clones.

This clonotype was sampled from a female donor with multiple sclerosis, enrolled in a pregnancy study. Sequencing used CD4+ T cells from peripheral blood mononuclear cells, obtained in the second trimester of pregnancy. The rearrangement joined TRBV10-3 to TRBJ2-7; no D gene can be assigned with confidence. The sequenced DNA: TGTGCCATCAGTCTCGGGTCAATATACGAGCAGTACTTC. This translates into CAISLGSIYEQYF.